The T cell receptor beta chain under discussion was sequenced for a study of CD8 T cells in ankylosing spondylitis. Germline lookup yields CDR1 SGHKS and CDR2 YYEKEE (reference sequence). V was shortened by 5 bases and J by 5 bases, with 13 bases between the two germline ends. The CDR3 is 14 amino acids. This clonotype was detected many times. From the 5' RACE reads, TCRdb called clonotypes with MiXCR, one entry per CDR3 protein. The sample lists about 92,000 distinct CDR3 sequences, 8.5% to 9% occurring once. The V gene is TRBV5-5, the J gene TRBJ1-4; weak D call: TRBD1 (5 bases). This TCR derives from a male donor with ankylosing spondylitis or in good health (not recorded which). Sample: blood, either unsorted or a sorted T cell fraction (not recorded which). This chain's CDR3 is CASRFEGYNEKLFF. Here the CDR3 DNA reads TGTGCCAGCAGGTTCGAGGGGTACAATGAAAAACTGTTTTTT.